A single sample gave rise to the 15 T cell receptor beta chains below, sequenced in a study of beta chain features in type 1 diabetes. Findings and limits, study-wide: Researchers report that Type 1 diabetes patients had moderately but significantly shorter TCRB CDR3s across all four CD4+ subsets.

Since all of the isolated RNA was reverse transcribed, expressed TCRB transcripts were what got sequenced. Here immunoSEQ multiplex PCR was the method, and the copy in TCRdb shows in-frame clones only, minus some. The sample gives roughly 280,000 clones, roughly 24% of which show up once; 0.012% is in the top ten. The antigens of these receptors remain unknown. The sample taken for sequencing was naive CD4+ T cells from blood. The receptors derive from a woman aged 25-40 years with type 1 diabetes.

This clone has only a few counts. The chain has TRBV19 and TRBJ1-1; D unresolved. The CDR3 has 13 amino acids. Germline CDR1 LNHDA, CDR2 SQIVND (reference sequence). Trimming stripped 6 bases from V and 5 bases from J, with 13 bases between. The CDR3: CASSRRERTEAFF. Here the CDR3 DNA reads TGTGCCAGTAGCCGGAGGGAGAGGACTGAAGCTTTCTTT. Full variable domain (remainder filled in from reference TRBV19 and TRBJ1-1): DGGITQSPKYLFRKEGQNVTLSCEQNLNHDAMYWYRQDPGQGLRLIYYSQIVNDFQKGDIAEGYSVSREKKESFPLTVTSAQKNPTAFYLCASSRRERTEAFFGQGTRLTVV.

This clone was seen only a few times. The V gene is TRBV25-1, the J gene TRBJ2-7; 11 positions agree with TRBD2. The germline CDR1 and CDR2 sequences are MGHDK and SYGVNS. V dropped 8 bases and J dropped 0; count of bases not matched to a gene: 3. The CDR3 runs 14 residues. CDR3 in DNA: TGTGCCAGCGATGGGACTAGCGGCTCCTACGAGCAGTACTTC. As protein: CASDGTSGSYEQYF.

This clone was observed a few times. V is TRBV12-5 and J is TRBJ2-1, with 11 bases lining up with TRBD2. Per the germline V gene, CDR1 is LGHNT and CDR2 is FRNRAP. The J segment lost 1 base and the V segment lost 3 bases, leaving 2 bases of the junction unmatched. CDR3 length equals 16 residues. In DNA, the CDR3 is TGTGCTAGTGGTTTAGGACTAGCGGGTTCCTACAATGAGCAGTTCTTC. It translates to CASGLGLAGSYNEQFF.

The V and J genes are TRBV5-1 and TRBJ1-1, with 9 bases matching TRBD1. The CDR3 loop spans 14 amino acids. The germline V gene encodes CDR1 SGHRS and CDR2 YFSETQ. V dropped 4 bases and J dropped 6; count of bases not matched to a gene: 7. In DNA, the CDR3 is TGCGCCAGCAGCCCACAGGGGGCGGAAGCTGAAGCTTTCTTT. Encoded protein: CASSPQGAEAEAFF.

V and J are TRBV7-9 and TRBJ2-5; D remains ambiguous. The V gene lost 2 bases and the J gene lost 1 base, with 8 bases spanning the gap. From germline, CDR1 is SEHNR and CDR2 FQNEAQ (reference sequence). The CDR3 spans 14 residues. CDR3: CASSLMPSQETQYF. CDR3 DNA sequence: TGTGCCAGCAGCTTAATGCCCAGCCAAGAGACCCAGTACTTC. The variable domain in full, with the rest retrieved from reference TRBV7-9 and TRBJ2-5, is DTGVSQNPRHKITKRGQNVTFRCDPISEHNRLYWYRQTLGQGPEFLTYFQNEAQLEKSRLLSDRFSAERPKGSFSTLEIQRTEQGDSAMYLCASSLMPSQETQYFGPGTRLLVL.

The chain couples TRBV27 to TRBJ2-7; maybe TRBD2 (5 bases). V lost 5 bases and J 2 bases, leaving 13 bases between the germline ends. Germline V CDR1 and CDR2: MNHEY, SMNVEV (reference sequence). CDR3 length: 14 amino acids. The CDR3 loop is CASSTGSRAYEQYF. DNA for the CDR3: TGTGCCAGCAGTACGGGATCTAGGGCCTACGAGCAGTACTTC.

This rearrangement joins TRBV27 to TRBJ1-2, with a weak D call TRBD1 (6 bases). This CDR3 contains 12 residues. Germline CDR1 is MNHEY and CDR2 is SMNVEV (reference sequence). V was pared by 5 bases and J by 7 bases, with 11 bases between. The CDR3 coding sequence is TGTGCCAGCAGTGCACAGGGTAGTGGCTACACCTTC. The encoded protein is CASSAQGSGYTF.

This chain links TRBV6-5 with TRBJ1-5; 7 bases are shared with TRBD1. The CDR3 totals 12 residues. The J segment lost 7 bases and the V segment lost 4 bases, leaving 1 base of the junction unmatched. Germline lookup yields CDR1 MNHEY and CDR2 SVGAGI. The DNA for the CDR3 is TGTGCCAGCAGTTCGACAGGGCAGCCCCAGCATTTT. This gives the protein CASSSTGQPQHF.

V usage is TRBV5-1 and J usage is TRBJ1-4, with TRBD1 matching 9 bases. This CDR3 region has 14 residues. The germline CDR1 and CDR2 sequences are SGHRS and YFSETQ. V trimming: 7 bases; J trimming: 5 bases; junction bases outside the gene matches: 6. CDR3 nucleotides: TGCGCCAGCCGACAGGGGACAGGGAATGAAAAACTGTTTTTT. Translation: CASRQGTGNEKLFF.

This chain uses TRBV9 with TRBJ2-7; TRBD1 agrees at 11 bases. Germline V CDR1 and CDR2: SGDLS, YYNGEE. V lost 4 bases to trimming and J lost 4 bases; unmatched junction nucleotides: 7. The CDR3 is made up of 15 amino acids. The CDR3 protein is CASSPGGQGGYEQYF. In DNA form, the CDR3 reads TGTGCCAGCAGCCCAGGGGGACAGGGGGGTTACGAGCAGTACTTC.

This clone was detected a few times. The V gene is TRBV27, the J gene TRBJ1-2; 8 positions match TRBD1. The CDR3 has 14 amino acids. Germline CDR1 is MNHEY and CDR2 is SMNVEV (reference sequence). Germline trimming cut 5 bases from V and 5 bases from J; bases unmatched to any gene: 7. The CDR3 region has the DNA TGTGCCAGCAGTCGGGGGACAGGCGATTATGGCTACACCTTC. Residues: CASSRGTGDYGYTF.

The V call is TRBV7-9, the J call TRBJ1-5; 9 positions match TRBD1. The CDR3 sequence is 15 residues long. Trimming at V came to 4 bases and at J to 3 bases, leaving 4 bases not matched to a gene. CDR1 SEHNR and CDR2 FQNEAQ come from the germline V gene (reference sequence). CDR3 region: CASSSGTGINQPQHF. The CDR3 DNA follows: TGTGCCAGCAGCTCAGGGACAGGGATCAATCAGCCCCAGCATTTT.

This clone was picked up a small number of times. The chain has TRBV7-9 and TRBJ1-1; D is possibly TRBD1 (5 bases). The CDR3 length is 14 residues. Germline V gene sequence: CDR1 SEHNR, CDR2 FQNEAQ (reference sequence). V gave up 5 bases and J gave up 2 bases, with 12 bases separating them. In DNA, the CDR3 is TGTGCCAGCAGCCCGACAGAGATAAACACTGAAGCTTTCTTT. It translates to CASSPTEINTEAFF.

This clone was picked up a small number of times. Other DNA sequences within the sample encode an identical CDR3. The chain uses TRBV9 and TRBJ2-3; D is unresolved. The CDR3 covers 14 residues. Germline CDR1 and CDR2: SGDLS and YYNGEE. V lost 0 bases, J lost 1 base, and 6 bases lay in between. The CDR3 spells CASSVGLGTDTQYF. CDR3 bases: TGTGCCAGCAGCGTAGGGCTGGGCACAGATACGCAGTATTTT.

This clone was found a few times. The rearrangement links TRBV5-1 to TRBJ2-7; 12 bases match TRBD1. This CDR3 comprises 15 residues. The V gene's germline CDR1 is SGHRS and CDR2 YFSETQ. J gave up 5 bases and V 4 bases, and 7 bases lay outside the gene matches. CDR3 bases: TGCGCCAGCAGCCTGGGACAGGGGGCCCCGGACGAGCAGTACTTC. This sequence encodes CASSLGQGAPDEQYF.